This record covers a single T cell receptor beta chain. The antigen is not known. Cycle 7 day 1, cycle 4 day 1, and baseline were the timepoints at which blood was sampled. The germline CDR1 and CDR2 sequences are SEHNR and FQNEAQ (reference sequence). The length of the CDR3 is 15 residues. V was clipped by 5 bases and J by 2 bases; unmatched bases: 6. These data belong to a study of OX40 agonist ivuxolimab in advanced cancers. Study as a whole: Of mixed ages from about 23 to 79 and averaging around 60 years, the group was about 80% male. Whole-study findings and limits: The CD4+ and CD8+ T cells in the blood had expanded clonally by week 6 at 0.1 to 3.0 mg/kg.

Assay used: immunoSEQ multiplex PCR; TCRdb lists only in-frame clones, some missing. The repertoire holds 60,000 to 75,000 clones, with around 88% as singletons. The sequence was obtained from an adult with an advanced solid tumor such as melanoma, head and neck, liver or kidney cancer. The J gene is TRBJ2-7, the V gene TRBV7-9, with 10 bases matching TRBD1. The sequencing used CD4+ or CD8+ T cells sorted from blood, collected in a trial of the OX40 agonist ivuxolimab. CDR3 nucleotide sequence: TGTGCCAGCAGCCTGGGACAGGGGATGACCTACGAGCAGTACTTC. This codes for CASSLGQGMTYEQYF.